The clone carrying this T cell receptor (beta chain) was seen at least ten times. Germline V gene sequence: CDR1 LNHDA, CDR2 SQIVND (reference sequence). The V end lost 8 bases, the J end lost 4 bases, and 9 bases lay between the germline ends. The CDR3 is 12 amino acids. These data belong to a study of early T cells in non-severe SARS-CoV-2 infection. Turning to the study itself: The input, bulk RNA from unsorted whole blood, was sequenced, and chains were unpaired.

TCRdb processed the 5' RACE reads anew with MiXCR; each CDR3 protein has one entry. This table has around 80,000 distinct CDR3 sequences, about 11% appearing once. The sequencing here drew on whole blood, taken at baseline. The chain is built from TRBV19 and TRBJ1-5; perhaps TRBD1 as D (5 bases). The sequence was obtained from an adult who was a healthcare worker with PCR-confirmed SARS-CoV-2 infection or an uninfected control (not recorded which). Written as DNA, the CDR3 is TGTGCCAGTGGGACGGGGAATCAGCCCCAGCATTTT. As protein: CASGTGNQPQHF.